What follows describes a single T cell receptor beta chain. No cognate antigen has been identified for it. No base quality information exists; no much larger clone differs at one position. The sample comes from a study of cytomegalovirus exposure and HLA in healthy donors (dated by TCRdb to 2015 to 2018). A note on the overall study: In an earlier analysis of 450 to 750 of the donors, around 290 Gb of sequence data and roughly 100 million unique TCR beta sequences from about 190 million T cells were reported. Roughly 300 gigabases of sequencing data and around 90 million unique TCR sequences made up an early release that covered several hundred HLA-typed donors. Of the roughly 430 genotyped donors, over 65% fell in the genetic ancestry cluster associated with self-reported Caucasian donors. The aim of the study was to test whether cataloging public T cell receptors could identify signatures of past pathogen exposure. The study profiled the T cell repertoires of hundreds of subjects by immunosequencing and related them to cytomegalovirus serostatus. Besides the first cohort of around 700 subjects, a separate validation cohort made up of over 100 different subjects was used. To predict cytomegalovirus infection status, the study combined high-throughput TCR immunosequencing, statistical association of individual TCRs with disease status, and machine learning. A later analysis re-analyzed previously published TCR beta repertoires from hundreds of donors and added high-resolution HLA genotyping to study TCR occurrence patterns. Rather than drawing on any new phenotypic data, the later analysis identified candidate immune exposures from TCR beta sequences and the way those sequences occurred across donors. An earlier analysis of 450 to 750 of the donors used high-throughput TCR beta sequencing to judge whether each TCR beta V gene segment behaved as functional or pseudogenic. Alongside the repertoire data, information on donor age, sex, ethnicity and CMV serostatus was compiled. Genome-wide SNP genotypes for about 65% of the 666 donors were used in a later genetic analysis, which treated that subset as a discovery cohort. All discovery cohort repertoires had been generated using a single sequencing platform. HLA typing included class I and class II loci at four-digit resolution. Typing coverage differed by locus: A, B, C, DRB1 and DQB1 were typed in roughly 620-630 donors, DQA1 in roughly 500, DPA1 in 600 to 610, and DPB1 in roughly 470. Roughly five DR-DQ haplotypes were handled as single units for association and clustering, since linkage in the cohort was strong. Across 300 to 400 genotyped donors of the cohort, an average of 235,054 unique TCR beta nucleotide sequences per donor were sequenced, and 15% to 20% of those sequences were non-productive.

The CDR3 spans 18 residues, from the cysteine through the phenylalanine. Of the read, only the CDR3 DNA is kept; its 54 bases are in frame from base 1. Per the germline V gene, SGHRS is the CDR1 and YFSETQ is the CDR2. Here V drops 0 bases and J drops 5 bases, and the junction holds 8 bases not matched to any gene. Library preparation employed the immunoSEQ multiplex PCR assay. For the multiplex PCR, a mixture combining 60 forward primers for TCR Vbeta segments and 13 reverse primers for TCR Jbeta segments was used. The CDR3 region of rearranged TCR beta genes was amplified from genomic DNA with a multiplex PCR assay. The Illumina HiSeq System was used to sequence the amplified TCR beta libraries as 87-base-pair reads. As for the original processing: In a later analysis, some 80 million unique TCR beta chains were counted across the approximately 640 repertoires, and about 10 million of these chains were shared by at least two donors. Raw reads were error-corrected and collapsed into unique sequences with a nearest-neighbor algorithm that merged closely related sequences to remove PCR and sequencing errors. To assign V, D and J gene segments, CDR3 sequences were aligned to IMGT reference sequences. Each retained sequence needed at least a six-nucleotide match to both a V gene segment and a J gene segment. Rearrangements were called productive when the CDR3 lacked stop codons and stayed in frame with V and J; all others were non-productive. CDR3 was defined by IMGT convention, running from the second conserved V-encoded cysteine to the conserved J-encoded phenylalanine. Sequences without an unambiguous match to a single V gene segment were excluded from the earlier analysis of a few hundred of the donors. In an earlier analysis of approximately 590 of the donors, V segments were called functional above 56.7% productive rearrangements and were called segregating when the between-donor standard deviation exceeded 5%. A statistical classification framework was built to diagnose cytomegalovirus status from the catalog of TCR beta chain sequences. In a later analysis, V and J genes were assigned by comparing TCR nucleotide sequences against IMGT/GENE-DB human TR gene sequences. In a later analysis, CDR3 sequences and most-parsimonious VDJ recombination scenarios were assigned using the TCRdist pipeline. A later analysis defined each TCR beta chain by its CDR3 amino acid sequence plus V-gene family, and excluded reads lacking a unique V-gene family. To address suspected cross-contamination and a sequencing artifact, a later analysis removed under 600 highly shared, low-generation-probability nucleotide sequences. For each public chain, a later analysis derived a clonal expansion index from normalized ranks of inferred template counts within each repertoire. A later analysis computed generation probabilities with a VDJ recombination model fitted to out-of-frame rearrangements, and checked the results against IGoR. Hypergeometric tests were used in a later analysis to score TCR-TCR, TCR-HLA and TCR-CMV co-occurrence, with a repertoire-size bias correction applied to the TCR pairs. A later analysis estimated false discovery rates by permuting HLA or CMV assignments 20 times. In a later analysis, co-occurring TCRs were grouped with DBSCAN, and TCRdist sequence similarity was added when clustering was performed within HLA-allele-positive subsets. Co-occurrence clustering excluded repertoires with fewer than 30,000 or more than 120,000 public chains, plus five with anomalous nucleotide sharing. TCRdb's version of the immuneACCESS table is confined to in-frame rearrangements and falls short of the full clone set. An unresolved V gene accounts for under half of the shortfall where checked; the remainder is of unknown origin. The V and J calls and the clone size are those of that table, but D and trimming were determined from the DNA. For this sample the table gives roughly 54,000 clones, of which approximately 84% were detected only once. 2.9% of the sample is in the top ten clones.

The full study reports these points: Assigning TCR associations to individual alleles was difficult when HLA alleles, especially DR and DQ, strongly co-occurred. The earlier analysis of 450 to 700 of the donors excluded over 15 rarely observed V segments, including chromosome 9 orphons, because counts were too low. Compared with equally common non-associated chains, HLA-associated TCR beta chains in a later analysis were more clonally expanded and had lower generation probabilities. In a later analysis, TCR association rates were found to vary across HLA loci, with the most associated TCRs seen for DRB1 alleles and the fewest for HLA-C alleles. Because HLA typing was missing for some donors at each locus, association tests included only the typed subset. The authors suggested that the approach could potentially be extended to other disease states and immunological phenotypes. Correlated functional status among segregating V segments might reflect linkage disequilibrium, but an unknown experimental factor could not be ruled out. Most TCR sequences were seen in very few donors, while some public TCRs were found in many individuals. Broadly in line with IMGT annotations, most TCR beta V segments showed up in productive rearrangements about 87% or about 30% of the time in an earlier analysis of 450 to 750 of the donors. The classifier was reported to diagnose cytomegalovirus status with high specificity and sensitivity in both the original cohort and the validation cohort. V-gene and J-gene trimming of TCR beta chains was associated with a missense DCLRE1C variant in a later genetic analysis, and the association was replicated in an independent cohort. A total of 150 to 200 TCR beta chains were listed by the study as associated with cytomegalovirus. Some IMGT-functional V segments, including TRBV6-2 and TRBV6-3, could not be distinguished by the 87-base-pair reads and were therefore excluded. At a false discovery rate of 0.05, a later analysis linked approximately 18,000 TCR beta sequences to specific HLA alleles. Three of the identified cytomegalovirus-associated TCR beta chains were confirmed in vitro to be specific for cytomegalovirus antigens. The sequencing pipeline was judged likely to have produced a cluster of highly shared sequence variants as a technical artifact. The cohort was sequenced for TCR beta chains only, and without alpha or paired-chain data the features that could be detected were limited. According to a later analysis, parvovirus B19, influenza, CMV and Epstein-Barr virus appeared linked to several top co-occurrence clusters. Compared with the roughly 710-donor mean, donors in an Asian-associated ancestry cluster had fewer N-insertions in productive TCRs, according to a later genetic analysis. A further reported finding was that TCR beta sequences accurately predicted the HLA-A and HLA-B alleles for most subjects in the first cohort. In a later analysis, most CMV-associated TCR beta chains were found to appear HLA-restricted, with HLA associations seemingly driven largely by CMV exposure. CMV serostatus was the only immune exposure information available for the cohort. Presence/absence analyses assumed roughly uniform sequencing depth across donors, an assumption that may not hold.

In total, more than 500 healthy bone marrow donors made up the cohort. At the time of sampling, all cohort members were nominally healthy, though unrecorded immune exposures were likely present. The donor was CMV seronegative and belonged to the group of 352 seronegative cohort members. A peripheral blood sample was collected from each donor, and TCR beta sequencing was performed on peripheral blood mononuclear cells. The Qiagen DNeasy Blood Extraction Kit was used to extract genomic DNA from the blood cell samples. The chain employs TRBV5-1 and TRBJ2-3, with 14 bases aligning to TRBD2. This clonotype originated in a man aged 50 to 59 in good health and CMV-seronegative. The specimen sequenced was PBMCs. The sequence in DNA is TGCGCCAGCAGCTTGGGACTAGCGGGGGGGCTTGTCTTAGATACGCAGTATTTT. Protein translation: CASSLGLAGGLVLDTQYF.